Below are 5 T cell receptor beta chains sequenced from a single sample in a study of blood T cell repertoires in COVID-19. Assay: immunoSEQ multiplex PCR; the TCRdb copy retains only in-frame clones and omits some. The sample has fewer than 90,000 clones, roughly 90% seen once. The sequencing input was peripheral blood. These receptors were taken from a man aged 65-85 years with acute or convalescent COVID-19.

CDR3 loop: CASGPPGAGGDKDTQYF. In nucleotides, the CDR3 is TGTGCTAGTGGTCCCCCAGGGGCGGGGGGCGATAAAGATACGCAGTATTTT. The rearrangement uses TRBV12-5 and TRBJ2-3; 8 bases fit TRBD2. V lost 5 bases, J lost 5 bases, and 15 bases stayed unmatched. The CDR3 extends over 17 amino acids. CDR1 and CDR2 (germline): LGHNT, FRNRAP.

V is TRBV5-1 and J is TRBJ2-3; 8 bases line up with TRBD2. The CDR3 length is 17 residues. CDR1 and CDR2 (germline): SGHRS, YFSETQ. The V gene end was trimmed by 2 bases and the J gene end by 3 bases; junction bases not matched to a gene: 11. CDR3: CASSFRGGGPQTDTQYF. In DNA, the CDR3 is TGCGCCAGCAGCTTTCGGGGCGGGGGGCCCCAGACAGATACGCAGTATTTT. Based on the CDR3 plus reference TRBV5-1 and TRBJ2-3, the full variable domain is KAGVTQTPRYLIKTRGQQVTLSCSPISGHRSVSWYQQTPGQGLQFLFEYFSETQRNKGNFPGRFSGRQFSNSRSEMNVSTLELGDSALYLCASSFRGGGPQTDTQYFGPGTRLTVL.

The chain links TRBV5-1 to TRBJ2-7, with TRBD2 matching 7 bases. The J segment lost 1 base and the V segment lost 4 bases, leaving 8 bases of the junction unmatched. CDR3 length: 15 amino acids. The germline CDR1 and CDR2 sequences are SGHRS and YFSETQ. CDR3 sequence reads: CASSQSGIISYEQYF. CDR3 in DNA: TGCGCCAGCAGCCAAAGCGGGATTATTTCCTACGAGCAGTACTTC.

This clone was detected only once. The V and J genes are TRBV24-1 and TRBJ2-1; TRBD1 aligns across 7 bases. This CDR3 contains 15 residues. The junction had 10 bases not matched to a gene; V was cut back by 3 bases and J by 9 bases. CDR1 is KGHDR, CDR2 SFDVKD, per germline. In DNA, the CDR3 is TGTGCCACCAGTGATATACGGACAGGATTGACTGAGCAGTTCTTC. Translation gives CATSDIRTGLTEQFF.

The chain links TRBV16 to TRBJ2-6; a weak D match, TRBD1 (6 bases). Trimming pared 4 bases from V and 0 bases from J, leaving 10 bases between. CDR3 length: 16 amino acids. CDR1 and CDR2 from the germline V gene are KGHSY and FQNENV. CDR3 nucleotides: TGTGCCAGCAGCCCGGACAGTTTCTCTGGGGCCAACGTCCTGACTTTC. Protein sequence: CASSPDSFSGANVLTF. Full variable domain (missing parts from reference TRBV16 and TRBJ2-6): GEEVAQTPKHLVRGEGQKAKLYCAPIKGHSYVFWYQQVLKNEFKFLISFQNENVFDETGMPKERFSAKCLPNSPCSLEIQATKLEDSAVYFCASSPDSFSGANVLTFGAGSRLTVL.